This T cell receptor (beta chain) was obtained from a study of blood T cells in healthy people across ages. Using a J-beta primer mix together with a sample-barcoded 5' primer, a second PCR was run for roughly 6 to 12 cycles. MiXCR was run by TCRdb on the 5' RACE reads, yielding one entry per CDR3 protein. The table records around 1,900,000 distinct CDR3 sequences, about 39% of them present only once. Trimming pared 0 bases from V and 10 bases from J, leaving 8 bases between. Germline CDR1 is SGDLS and CDR2 is YYNGEE. The CDR3 is 12 residues long. Drawing of peripheral blood yielded about 10 milliliters from each donor.

The sequence came from a human donor in good health. Sample: blood. The chain couples TRBV9 to TRBJ2-1; D perhaps matches TRBD1 (5 bases). CDR3 in DNA: TGTGCCAGCAGCGTAGCAGGGCTCGAGCAGTTCTTC. Residues: CASSVAGLEQFF.